A single sample gave rise to the 17 T cell receptor beta chains below, sequenced in a study of blood T cell repertoires in COVID-19. Profiled with immunoSEQ multiplex PCR; TCRdb holds only in-frame clones, not every one. The repertoire holds approximately 150,000 clones, with approximately 80% as singletons. Material: PBMCs or T cells enriched from blood (not recorded which). The receptors originated from a woman aged 45 to 65 who had recovered from COVID-19.

This clone was detected only a few times. The genes are TRBV7-9 and TRBJ2-7, with D perhaps matching TRBD1 (6 bases). CDR3 length: 13 amino acids. V lost 5 bases, J lost 4 bases, and 12 bases lay in between. Germline lookup yields CDR1 SEHNR and CDR2 FQNEAQ (reference sequence). This chain's CDR3 is CASSPDSSYEQYF. The DNA of the CDR3 is TGTGCCAGCAGCCCGGACAGTTCTTACGAGCAGTACTTC.

The V and J genes are TRBV4-2 and TRBJ2-3, with 10 bases matching TRBD2. The junction had 7 bases not matched to a gene; V was cut back by 3 bases and J by 7 bases. The germline V gene has CDR1 LGHNA and CDR2 YNFKEQ. The CDR3 is made up of 15 amino acids. The CDR3 spells CASSHQRGGGNTQYF. The DNA for the CDR3 is TGTGCCAGCAGCCATCAGCGGGGGGGCGGGAATACGCAGTATTTT.

The chain combines TRBV7-2 with TRBJ2-3; TRBD2 agrees at 8 bases. After removal of 5 bases from V and 2 bases from J, the junction contained 15 bases not matched to a gene. CDR3 size: 18 residues. From germline, CDR1 is SGHTA and CDR2 FQGNSA. CDR3 region: CASSPPGAGRAHTDTQYF. As DNA, the CDR3 is TGTGCCAGCAGCCCCCCGGGGGCCGGGAGGGCACACACAGATACGCAGTATTTT. Full variable domain (outside the CDR3, taken from reference TRBV7-2 and TRBJ2-3): GAGVSQSPSNKVTEKGKDVELRCDPISGHTALYWYRQSLGQGLEFLIYFQGNSAPDKSGLPSDRFSAERTGGSVSTLTIQRTQQEDSAVYLCASSPPGAGRAHTDTQYFGPGTRLTVL.

The chain couples TRBV27 to TRBJ1-5, with D tentatively TRBD1 (5 bases). The germline V and J ends were trimmed by 6 bases and 2 bases, with 14 bases remaining between them. The CDR3 is 15 amino acids. CDR1 is MNHEY and CDR2 is SMNVEV in the germline V gene (reference sequence). The DNA of the CDR3 is TGTGCCAGCAGCCGAGAACCGGGGGGCAATCAGCCCCAGCATTTT. It yields the protein CASSREPGGNQPQHF.

V gene TRBV2 combines with J gene TRBJ1-4; D is unresolved. The CDR3 is 13 amino acids. V lost 6 bases and J lost 8, with 13 bases in between. Germline assignment: CDR1 SNHLY and CDR2 FYNNEI. CDR3 in DNA: TGTGCCAGCAGCGTCCCCTGGGAGGAAAAACTGTTTTTT. Translation gives CASSVPWEEKLFF.

The rearrangement links TRBV28 to TRBJ1-2; 8 nucleotides agree with TRBD1. Trimming at V came to 7 bases and at J to 1 base, leaving 11 bases not matched to a gene. The V gene's germline CDR1 is MDHEN and CDR2 SYDVKM. CDR3 length: 16 amino acids. In nucleotides, the CDR3 is TGTGCCAGCAACGCCGGGACAGGAATTTTTAACTATGGCTACACCTTC. Protein sequence: CASNAGTGIFNYGYTF.

A few counts support this clone. CDR3 residues: CASSGRTGLYSNQPQHF. The CDR3 DNA reads TGTGCCAGCAGTGGGAGGACAGGGCTTTATAGCAATCAGCCCCAGCATTTT. The chain recombines TRBV6-1 with TRBJ1-5, with TRBD1 identical over 8 bases. CDR3 size: 17 residues. The germline gives CDR1 MNHNS, CDR2 SASEGT. J was trimmed by 0 bases and V by 4 bases; bases with no gene match: 8.

V gene TRBV3-1 (or the pseudogene TRBV3-2) combines with J gene TRBJ1-6; maybe TRBD1 (6 bases). Per the germline V gene, CDR1 is LGHDT and CDR2 is YNNKEL (reference sequence). V was pared by 1 base and J by 7 bases, with 8 bases between. The CDR3 contains 14 residues. The CDR3 DNA is TGTGCCAGCAGCCAAGGGACAGTAAATTCACCCCTCCACTTT. Translating it yields CASSQGTVNSPLHF.

The chain uses TRBV18 and TRBJ2-5; TRBD1 matches 7 bases. V shed 4 bases and J 5 bases; nucleotides not matched to a gene: 13. The germline V gene encodes CDR1 KGHSH and CDR2 LQKENI. The CDR3 consists of 16 residues. CDR3 in amino acids: CASSQSRGLGKETQYF. The DNA for the CDR3 is TGTGCCAGCTCACAATCTAGGGGGCTAGGAAAGGAGACCCAGTACTTC.

This chain links TRBV7-2 with TRBJ2-1; TRBD2 agrees at 7 bases. Germline V gene data show CDR1 as SGHTA and CDR2 as FQGNSA. The CDR3 totals 14 residues. J lost 10 bases, V lost 3 bases, and 9 bases had no gene match. The CDR3, as DNA: TGTGCCAGCAGCTTGCGGTGGCGGGGGAACGAGCAGTTCTTC. Translating gives CASSLRWRGNEQFF. The full variable domain, its missing parts supplied by reference TRBV7-2 and TRBJ2-1, is GAGVSQSPSNKVTEKGKDVELRCDPISGHTALYWYRQSLGQGLEFLIYFQGNSAPDKSGLPSDRFSAERTGGSVSTLTIQRTQQEDSAVYLCASSLRWRGNEQFFGPGTRLTVL.

The V call is TRBV2, the J call TRBJ2-2, with a tentative D call TRBD1 (6 bases). The V end lost 6 bases, the J end lost 5 bases, and 16 bases lay between the germline ends. Germline lookup yields CDR1 SNHLY and CDR2 FYNNEI. The CDR3 is 15 amino acids. In DNA, the CDR3 is TGTGCCAGCAGCTCCCGGACAGCCCTAACCGGGGAGCTGTTTTTT. Translating it yields CASSSRTALTGELFF. The variable domain in full, completed from reference TRBV2 and TRBJ2-2, reads EPEVTQTPSHQVTQMGQEVILRCVPISNHLYFYWYRQILGQKVEFLVSFYNNEISEKSEIFDDQFSVERPDGSNFTLKIRSTKLEDSAMYFCASSSRTALTGELFFGEGSRLTVL.

This clone was recorded only once. The CDR3 DNA sequence: TGTGCCAGCAGCCTCGGGGGGAGCTCCTACAATGAGCAGTTCTTC. Protein: CASSLGGSSYNEQFF. The V gene is TRBV5-8, the J gene TRBJ2-1, with TRBD2 identical over 7 bases. Germline CDR1 SGHTS, CDR2 YDEGEE. The V and J ends lost 4 bases and 0 bases, in that order; junction bases with no gene match: 4. This CDR3 spans 15 amino acids.

J is TRBJ2-6 and V is TRBV27; 7 nucleotides align to TRBD1. Germline-derived CDR1 and CDR2 are MNHEY and SMNVEV (reference sequence). CDR3 size: 18 residues. Trimming removed 5 bases from V and 0 bases from J; junction bases left unmatched: 10. The CDR3 bases are TGTGCCAGCAGTCCAAGACAGGGTTTAAGCTCTGGGGCCAACGTCCTGACTTTC. It translates to CASSPRQGLSSGANVLTF.

This clone came up once. The V call is TRBV6-4, the J call TRBJ2-3; 11 bases are shared with TRBD2. The trim removed 5 bases at V and 6 bases at J, leaving 4 bases unmatched. The CDR3 contains 14 residues. Germline CDR1 is MRHNA and CDR2 is SNTAGT. CDR3 DNA sequence: TGTGCCAGCAGTTCTAGCGGGGGGTTCGATACGCAGTATTTT. Translating it yields CASSSSGGFDTQYF.

The V gene is TRBV14, the J gene TRBJ1-4; maybe TRBD1 (6 bases). In germline, CDR1 is SGHDN, CDR2 FVKESK. Trimming took 2 bases from V and 7 from J, leaving 17 bases between them. CDR3 size: 16 residues. Here the CDR3 reads CASSQRQGTTGEKLFF. The CDR3 bases are TGTGCCAGCAGCCAAAGGCAGGGGACGACGGGTGAAAAACTGTTTTTT.

The chain is built from TRBV9 and TRBJ1-6, with D unresolved. CDR3 size: 15 residues. Trimming pared 4 bases from V and 9 bases from J, leaving 17 bases between. Germline CDR1 and CDR2: SGDLS and YYNGEE. The CDR3 protein is CASSPEEGRISPLHF. CDR3 bases: TGTGCCAGCAGCCCAGAGGAGGGTAGAATTTCACCCCTCCACTTT.

The chain recombines TRBV21-1 with TRBJ2-2; TRBD2 was called by the table and not checked on the DNA. TRBV21-1 has pseudogene status. This CDR3 comprises 16 residues. CDR3 coding DNA: TGTGCCAGCCGAAGACAGACTAGTATTTACCCCGGGGAGCTGTTTTTT. Translation: CASRRQTSIYPGELFF.